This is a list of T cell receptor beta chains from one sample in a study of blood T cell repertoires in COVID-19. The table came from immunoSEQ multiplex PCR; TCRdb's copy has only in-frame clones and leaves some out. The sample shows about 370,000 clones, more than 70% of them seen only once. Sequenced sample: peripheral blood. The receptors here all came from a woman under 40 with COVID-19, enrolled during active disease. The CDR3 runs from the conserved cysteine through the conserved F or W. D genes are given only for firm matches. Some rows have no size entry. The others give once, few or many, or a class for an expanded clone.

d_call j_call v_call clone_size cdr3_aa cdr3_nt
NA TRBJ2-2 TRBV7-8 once CASSSRWAGELFF TGTGCCAGCAGCTCGAGGTGGGCCGGGGAGCTGTTTTTT
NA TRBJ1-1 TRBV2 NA CASMFGAEAFF TGTGCCAGCATGTTCGGGGCTGAAGCTTTCTTT
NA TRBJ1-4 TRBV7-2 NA CASSRWGGEEKLFF TGTGCCAGCAGCCGGTGGGGAGGAGAGGAAAAACTGTTTTTT
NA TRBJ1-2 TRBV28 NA CASSLGGVSLSYTF TGTGCCAGCAGTTTAGGGGGGGTCAGCTTAAGCTACACCTTC
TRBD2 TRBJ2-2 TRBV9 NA CASSTPAGGLTGELFF TGTGCCAGCAGCACCCCCGCGGGAGGCCTCACCGGGGAGCTGTTTTTT
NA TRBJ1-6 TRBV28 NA CASSSGQSSYNSPLHF TGTGCCAGCAGCTCCGGACAGAGCTCCTATAATTCACCCCTCCACTTT
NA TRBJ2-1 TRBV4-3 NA CASSQDGAEVLYNEQFF TGCGCCAGCAGCCAAGATGGAGCGGAAGTACTCTACAATGAGCAGTTCTTC
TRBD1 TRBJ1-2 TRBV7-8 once CASSGDRGGYGYTF TGTGCCAGCAGCGGGGACAGGGGAGGCTATGGCTACACCTTC
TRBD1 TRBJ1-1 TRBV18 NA CASSHTDRGLSAEAFF TGTGCCAGCTCACACACTGACAGGGGGCTGAGTGCTGAAGCTTTCTTT
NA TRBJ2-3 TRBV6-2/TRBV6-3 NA CASSYRGSTDTQYF TGTGCCAGCAGTTACCGAGGTAGCACAGATACGCAGTATTTT
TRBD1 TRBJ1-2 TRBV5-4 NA CASSLGTGYDYGYTF TGTGCCAGCAGCTTGGGGACAGGGTATGACTATGGCTACACCTTC
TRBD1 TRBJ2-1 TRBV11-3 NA CASSRGQGINNEQFF TGTGCCAGCAGCCGCGGACAGGGAATCAATAATGAGCAGTTCTTC
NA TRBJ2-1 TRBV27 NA CASSSGGRGYNEQFF TGTGCCAGCAGCTCCGGAGGGAGGGGGTACAATGAGCAGTTCTTC
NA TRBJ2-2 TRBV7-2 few CASSLGPGLNTGELFF TGTGCCAGCAGCTTAGGGCCGGGACTCAACACCGGGGAGCTGTTTTTT
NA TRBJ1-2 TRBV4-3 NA CASSQVRGMDYGYTF TGCGCCAGCAGCCAAGTTCGGGGTATGGACTATGGCTACACCTTC
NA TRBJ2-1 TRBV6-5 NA CASSYSVGYNEQFF TGTGCCAGCAGTTACTCGGTCGGCTACAATGAGCAGTTCTTC
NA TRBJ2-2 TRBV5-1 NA CASSTNTGELFF TGCGCCAGCAGCACAAACACCGGGGAGCTGTTTTTT
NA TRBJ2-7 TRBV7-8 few CASSVRQAYYEQYF TGTGCCAGCAGCGTGCGACAGGCATACTACGAGCAGTACTTC
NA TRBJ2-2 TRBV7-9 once CASSLLGQDTGELFF TGTGCCAGCAGCTTACTGGGTCAGGACACCGGGGAGCTGTTTTTT
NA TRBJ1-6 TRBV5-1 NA CASSLAVGASSPLHF TGCGCCAGCAGCTTGGCGGTGGGGGCGAGTTCACCCCTCCACTTT
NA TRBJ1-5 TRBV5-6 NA CASSLSGQPQHF TGTGCCAGCAGCTTGTCCGGTCAGCCCCAGCATTTT
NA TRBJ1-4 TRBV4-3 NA CASSSPPLGGRANEKLFF TGCGCCAGCAGCTCCCCGCCCCTCGGGGGGAGAGCTAATGAAAAACTGTTTTTT
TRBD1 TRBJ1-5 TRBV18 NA CASSPNRGSNQPQHF TGTGCCAGCTCACCGAACAGGGGTAGCAATCAGCCCCAGCATTTT
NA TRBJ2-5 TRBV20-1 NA CSASRQETQYF TGCAGTGCTAGCCGACAGGAGACCCAGTACTTC
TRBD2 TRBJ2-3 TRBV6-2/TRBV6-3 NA CASSYPIGSGSSDTQYF TGTGCCAGCAGTTACCCCATAGGTAGCGGGAGCTCCGATACGCAGTATTTT
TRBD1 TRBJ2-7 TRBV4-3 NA CASSQSTGTVTEQYF TGCGCCAGCAGCCAATCGACCGGGACAGTGACCGAGCAGTACTTC
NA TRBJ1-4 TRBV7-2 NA CASSLSPGNEKLFF TGTGCCAGCAGCTTATCACCGGGTAATGAAAAACTGTTTTTT
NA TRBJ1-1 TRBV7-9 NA CASSLPQSEAFF TGTGCCAGCAGCTTACCTCAGTCTGAAGCTTTCTTT
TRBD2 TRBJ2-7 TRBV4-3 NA CASSQTPGLPYEQYF TGCGCCAGCAGCCAAACACCGGGACTACCCTACGAGCAGTACTTC
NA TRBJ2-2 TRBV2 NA CASSERWARPTGELFF TGTGCCAGCAGTGAAAGGTGGGCGAGACCCACCGGGGAGCTGTTTTTT
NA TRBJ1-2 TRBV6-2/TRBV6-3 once CASSRTDLYGYTF TGTGCCAGCAGCCGGACAGACCTCTATGGCTACACCTTC
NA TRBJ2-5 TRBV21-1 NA CASSPGRVGETQYF TGTGCCAGCAGTCCAGGGAGGGTCGGAGAGACCCAGTACTTC
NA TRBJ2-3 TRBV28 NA CASSLWGGRARTDTQYF TGTGCCAGCAGTTTATGGGGGGGGCGCGCACGGACAGATACGCAGTATTTT